Listed here are 20 T cell receptor beta chains from one sample, sequenced in a study of neoadjuvant anti-PD-1 for oral cavity cancer (dated by TCRdb to about 2021). The library was prepared using the immunoSEQ multiplex PCR assay. The source is immuneACCESS, and TCRdb retained only in-frame sequences with V and J called. Part of the clones is not carried over; for the studies checked, unresolved V genes explain less than half of this, and the remainder is unexplained. This sample holds roughly 36,000 clones; about 36% were observed only once. The ten largest clones capture approximately 15% of the sample. Reading the label with the study, this specimen's time point is: after neoadjuvant nivolumab, at surgical resection. Sequenced material: tumor tissue, taken after nivolumab (anti-PD-1) treatment. These receptors were taken from a person aged 35 to 85 with oral cavity squamous cell carcinoma.

This sequence joins TRBV5-4 and TRBJ2-1; D possibly uses TRBD1 or TRBD2 (5 bases each). The CDR3 spans 16 residues. Trimming stripped 4 bases from V and 4 bases from J, with 18 bases between. The germline CDR1 and CDR2 sequences are SGHNT and YYREEE (reference sequence). The CDR3, as DNA: TGTGCCAGCAGCCAAGAGGTCGGGGCTTTATACAATGAGCAGTTCTTC. It yields the protein CASSQEVGALYNEQFF.

In its sample, this clone was seen a few times. The chain has TRBV6-6 and TRBJ2-7; D might be TRBD1 (6 bases). V was trimmed by 6 bases and J by 5 bases, leaving 20 bases between them. The V gene's germline CDR1 is MNHNY and CDR2 SVGAGI (reference sequence). The CDR3 loop spans 15 amino acids. In DNA, the CDR3 is TGTGCCAGCAGACCTAACTCCAGGGGTAGCGACGAGCAGTACTTC. Its protein product is CASRPNSRGSDEQYF.

The V gene is TRBV7-9, the J gene TRBJ2-7; 7 positions agree with TRBD2. Germline V gene data show CDR1 as SEHNR and CDR2 as FQNEAQ (reference sequence). V lost 5 bases to trimming and J lost 3 bases; unmatched junction nucleotides: 16. The CDR3 is made up of 17 amino acids. The CDR3 is CASSHRRGSGTLYEQYF. In nucleotides, the CDR3 is TGTGCCAGCAGCCACCGGCGGGGAAGCGGGACCCTCTACGAGCAGTACTTC.

This clone was counted ten times or more. It differs at one base from a far larger clone, so likely a read error. This same CDR3 is encoded by further DNA sequences in the sample. The V gene is TRBV5-1, the J gene TRBJ2-3; 9 nucleotides agree with TRBD1. Germline values: CDR1 SGHRS, CDR2 YFSETQ. The CDR3 loop spans 16 amino acids. With V trimmed by 0 bases and J by 3 bases, 5 bases remained unmatched. This CDR3 is CASSLDSGTGTDTQYF. In DNA form, the CDR3 reads TGCGCCAGCAGCTTGGACAGTGGGACAGGGACAGATACGCAGTATTTT.

This sequence joins TRBV6-4 and TRBJ1-1; 7 bases line up with TRBD1. The trim removed 4 bases at V and 10 bases at J, leaving 12 bases unmatched. CDR1 and CDR2 from the germline V gene are MRHNA and SNTAGT. The CDR3 loop spans 14 amino acids. In nucleotides, the CDR3 is TGTGCCAGCAGTGCTCTCCCGGGGGACAGCGCAGCTTTCTTT. Amino acid sequence: CASSALPGDSAAFF.

This clone was observed many times. This chain joins TRBV11-2 and TRBJ1-5, with TRBD1 identical over 8 bases. Germline V gives CDR1 SGHAT, CDR2 FQNNGV. This CDR3 region has 14 residues. The junction had 6 bases not matched to a gene; V was cut back by 5 bases and J by 6 bases. The CDR3 loop is CASSPGTGAQPQHF. CDR3 coding DNA: TGTGCCAGCAGCCCGGGGACAGGTGCTCAGCCCCAGCATTTT.

The chain is built from TRBV29-1 and TRBJ2-1; 14 nucleotides line up with TRBD2. The germline gives CDR1 SQVTM, CDR2 ANQGSEA. The trim removed 7 bases at V and 10 bases at J, leaving 15 bases unmatched. CDR3 size: 16 residues. CDR3 in DNA: TGCAGCGCCCAAGGTACGGGACTAGCGGGAGTGGGCGAGCAGTTCTTC. Its protein is CSAQGTGLAGVGEQFF.

V gene TRBV27 combines with J gene TRBJ2-7, with no clear D. Looked up from germline, CDR1 is MNHEY and CDR2 is SMNVEV (reference sequence). Trimming pared 3 bases from V and 0 bases from J, leaving 9 bases between. This CDR3 comprises 14 residues. This CDR3 reads CASSLGGTSYEQYF. DNA for the CDR3: TGTGCCAGCAGTTTGGGCGGCACCTCCTACGAGCAGTACTTC.

The chain links TRBV15 to TRBJ1-4; D perhaps matches TRBD1 (5 bases). The V gene's germline CDR1 is LNHNV and CDR2 YYDKDF (reference sequence). Trimming took off 6 bases at V and 3 bases at J, with 11 bases between the two ends. The CDR3 covers 14 residues. The CDR3 loop is CATSRGEANEKLFF. The CDR3 DNA is TGTGCCACCAGTCGGGGGGAGGCTAATGAAAAACTGTTTTTT. Based on the CDR3 plus reference TRBV15 and TRBJ1-4, the full variable domain is DAMVIQNPRYQVTQFGKPVTLSCSQTLNHNVMYWYQQKSSQAPKLLFHYYDKDFNNEADTPDNFQSRRPNTSFCFLDIRSPGLGDTAMYLCATSRGEANEKLFFGSGTQLSVL.

This clone was counted many times. The chain is built from TRBV7-6 and TRBJ2-5; D is unresolved. The CDR3 covers 13 residues. Germline CDR1 is SGHVS and CDR2 is FNYEAQ. The V end was cut by 1 base, the J end by 5 bases, with 8 bases between. The CDR3 sequence is CASSLGPRETQYF. CDR3 bases: TGTGCCAGCAGCTTAGGCCCACGGGAGACCCAGTACTTC.

This clone appeared a few times. The rearrangement uses TRBV4-2 and TRBJ2-3, with TRBD2 identical over 11 bases. The V and J ends lost 5 bases and 2 bases, in that order; junction bases with no gene match: 6. This CDR3 has 16 residues. Germline values: CDR1 LGHNA, CDR2 YNFKEQ. The chain's CDR3 is CASSTRLAGNTDTQYF. CDR3 in DNA: TGTGCCAGCAGCACCCGACTAGCGGGGAACACAGATACGCAGTATTTT.

The CDR3 region has the DNA TGTGCCAGCAGCGCCGAGTCGGACTCCTACAATGAGCAGTTCTTC. It translates to CASSAESDSYNEQFF. The chain recombines TRBV11-2 with TRBJ2-1; D is ambiguous. Germline CDR1 and CDR2: SGHAT and FQNNGV. V shed 5 bases and J shed 0 bases, with 11 bases lying between them. This CDR3 spans 15 amino acids.

The chain links TRBV9 to TRBJ1-2; a possible D gene is TRBD1 (5 bases). CDR3 length equals 15 residues. Trimming removed 0 bases from V and 4 bases from J, with 13 bases in between. Germline loops: CDR1 SGDLS, CDR2 YYNGEE. The CDR3 DNA is TGTGCCAGCAGCGTAGAGGAGACAGTTCCCTATGGCTACACCTTC. This encodes CASSVEETVPYGYTF.

V is TRBV11-2 and J is TRBJ2-1; D gene ambiguous. CDR1 is SGHAT and CDR2 is FQNNGV in the germline V gene. The V and J ends lost 7 bases and 7 bases respectively, with 11 bases between them. The CDR3 is 12 residues long. The CDR3 here is CASNRGSNEQFF. The CDR3 coding sequence is TGTGCCAGCAACCGCGGAAGTAATGAGCAGTTCTTC.

The chain is built from TRBV7-8 and TRBJ2-3; 7 bases are shared with TRBD1. The CDR3 has 16 residues. Germline trimming cut 5 bases from V and 7 bases from J; bases unmatched to any gene: 15. CDR1 and CDR2 from the germline V gene are SGHVS and FQNEAQ. CDR3 residues: CASSNQGQLLRNTQYF. DNA of the CDR3: TGTGCCAGCAGCAACCAGGGACAGCTACTTAGAAATACGCAGTATTTT.

The rearrangement joins TRBV30 to TRBJ2-7; 10 nucleotides align to TRBD1. The CDR3 is 11 amino acids. Germline trimming cut 5 bases from V and 5 bases from J; bases unmatched to any gene: 0. Germline V lookup: CDR1 GTSNPN, CDR2 SVGIG (reference sequence). CDR3 nucleotide sequence: TGTGCCTGGGGGACAGGGGACGAGCAGTACTTC. As protein: CAWGTGDEQYF.

The chain employs TRBV5-6 and TRBJ2-3, with 9 bases that match TRBD2. This CDR3 spans 16 amino acids. J gave up 6 bases and V 1 base, and 9 bases lay outside the gene matches. Germline-derived CDR1 and CDR2 are SGHDT and YYEEEE. CDR3 sequence: CASSLFGGGAEDTQYF. DNA of the CDR3: TGTGCCAGCAGCTTGTTTGGCGGGGGGGCGGAGGATACGCAGTATTTT.

The CDR3 DNA reads TGTGCCAGCAGCTTAAGGAGGCCGGGACCTAGCACAGATACGCAGTATTTT. The encoded protein is CASSLRRPGPSTDTQYF. The V call is TRBV7-9, the J call TRBJ2-3; D possibly uses TRBD1 or TRBD2 (5 bases each). This CDR3 spans 17 amino acids. Germline V gene sequence: CDR1 SEHNR, CDR2 FQNEAQ (reference sequence). Trimming removed 2 bases from V and 0 bases from J, with 15 bases in between.

The DNA for the CDR3 is TGTGCCAGCAGCCAGGGCGGACAGGGGAGCTACACCTTC. This sequence encodes CASSQGGQGSYTF. The V call is TRBV7-8, the J call TRBJ1-2; 9 nucleotides align to TRBD1. Trimming at V came to 5 bases and at J to 9 bases, leaving 7 bases not matched to a gene. The CDR3 totals 13 residues. Germline V gene sequence: CDR1 SGHVS, CDR2 FQNEAQ.

This chain joins TRBV7-9 and TRBJ1-2; no definite D call. The CDR3 is 13 amino acids. V was pared by 5 bases and J by 4 bases, with 11 bases between. Germline assignment: CDR1 SEHNR and CDR2 FQNEAQ (reference sequence). CDR3 residues: CASSQADRYGYTF. The CDR3 DNA reads as TGTGCCAGCAGCCAGGCTGACCGCTATGGCTACACCTTC. The complete variable domain, with remaining parts taken from reference TRBV7-9 and TRBJ1-2, reads DTGVSQNPRHKITKRGQNVTFRCDPISEHNRLYWYRQTLGQGPEFLTYFQNEAQLEKSRLLSDRFSAERPKGSFSTLEIQRTEQGDSAMYLCASSQADRYGYTFGSGTRLTVV.